This T cell receptor (beta chain) was sequenced during a study of Graves' ophthalmopathy and Graves' hyperthyroidism. The study's findings and limits: Most thyroid clonotypes expanded beyond 0.001 frequency were also found in blood.

As diagnostic evidence, clinical symptoms, serum thyroxine, TRAb, thyroid ultrasound and orbital computed tomography were relied upon. Trimming took off 6 bases at V and 6 bases at J, with 17 bases between the two ends. The CDR3 runs 14 residues. The germline V gene has CDR1 MNHNY and CDR2 SVGAGI (reference sequence). This clonotype appeared a few times. Its antigen is currently unknown. RNA transcripts yielded amplified TCR beta CDR3 regions. The workflow started with a first-round RT-PCR run with HTBI primers and then moved on to a second-round multiplex PCR. TCRdb itself ran the multiplex PCR reads through MiXCR, one entry per CDR3 protein. This table holds around 1.1 million distinct CDR3 sequences, less than 45% found once.

This sequence originates from an adult man with Graves' hyperthyroidism. The V gene is TRBV6-6, the J gene TRBJ1-1; D remains ambiguous. What was sequenced was peripheral blood or thyroid tissue (not recorded which). CDR3 coding DNA: TGTGCCAGCAGCAATTTCTTCAGGAAATCTGAAGCTTTCTTT. Translating gives CASSNFFRKSEAFF.